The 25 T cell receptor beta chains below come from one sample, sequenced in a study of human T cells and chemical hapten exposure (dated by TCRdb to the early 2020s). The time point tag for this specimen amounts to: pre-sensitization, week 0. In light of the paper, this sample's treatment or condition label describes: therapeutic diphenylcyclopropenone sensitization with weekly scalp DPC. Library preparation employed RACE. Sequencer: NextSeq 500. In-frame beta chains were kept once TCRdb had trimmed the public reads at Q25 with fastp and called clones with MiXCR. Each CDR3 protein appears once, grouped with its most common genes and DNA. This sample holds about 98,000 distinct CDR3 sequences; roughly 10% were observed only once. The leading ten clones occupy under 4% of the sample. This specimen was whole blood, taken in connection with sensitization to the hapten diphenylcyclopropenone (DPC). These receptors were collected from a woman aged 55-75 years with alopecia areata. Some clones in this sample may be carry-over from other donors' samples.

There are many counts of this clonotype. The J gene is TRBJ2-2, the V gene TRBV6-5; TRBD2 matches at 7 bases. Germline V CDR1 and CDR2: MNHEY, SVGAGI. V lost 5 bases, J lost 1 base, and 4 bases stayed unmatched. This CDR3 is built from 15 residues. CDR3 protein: CASSLAGVNTGELFF. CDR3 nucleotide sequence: TGTGCCAGCAGTCTGGCGGGGGTGAACACCGGGGAGCTGTTTTTT.

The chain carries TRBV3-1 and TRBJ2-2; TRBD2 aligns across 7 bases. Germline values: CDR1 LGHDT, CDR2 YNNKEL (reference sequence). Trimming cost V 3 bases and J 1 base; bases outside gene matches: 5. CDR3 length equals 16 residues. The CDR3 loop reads CASSHGIAGNTGELFF. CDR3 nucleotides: TGTGCCAGCAGCCACGGGATAGCGGGGAACACCGGGGAGCTGTTTTTT.

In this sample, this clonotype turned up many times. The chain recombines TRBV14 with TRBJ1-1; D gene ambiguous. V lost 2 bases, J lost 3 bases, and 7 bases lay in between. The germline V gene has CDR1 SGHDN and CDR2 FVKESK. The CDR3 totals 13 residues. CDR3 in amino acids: CASSQMLDTEAFF. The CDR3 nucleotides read TGTGCCAGCAGCCAAATGTTGGACACTGAAGCTTTCTTT. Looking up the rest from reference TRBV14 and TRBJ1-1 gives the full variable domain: EAGVTQFPSHSVIEKGQTVTLRCDPISGHDNLYWYRRVMGKEIKFLLHFVKESKQDESGMPNNRFLAERTGGTYSTLKVQPAELEDSGVYFCASSQMLDTEAFFGQGTRLTVV.

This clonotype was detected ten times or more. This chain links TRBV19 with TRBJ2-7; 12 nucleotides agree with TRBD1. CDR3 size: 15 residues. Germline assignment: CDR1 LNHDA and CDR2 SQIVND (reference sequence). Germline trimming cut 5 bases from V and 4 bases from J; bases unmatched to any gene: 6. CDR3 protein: CASSPGTGGKYEQYF. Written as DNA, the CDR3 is TGTGCCAGTAGTCCCGGGACAGGGGGCAAGTACGAGCAGTACTTC.

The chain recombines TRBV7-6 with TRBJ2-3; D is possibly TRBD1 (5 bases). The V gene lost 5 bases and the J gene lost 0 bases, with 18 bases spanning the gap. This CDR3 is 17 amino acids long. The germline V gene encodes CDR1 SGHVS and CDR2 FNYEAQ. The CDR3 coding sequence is TGTGCCAGCAGCGCCCCCAGGGAAGGGGCGAGCACAGATACGCAGTATTTT. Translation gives CASSAPREGASTDTQYF.

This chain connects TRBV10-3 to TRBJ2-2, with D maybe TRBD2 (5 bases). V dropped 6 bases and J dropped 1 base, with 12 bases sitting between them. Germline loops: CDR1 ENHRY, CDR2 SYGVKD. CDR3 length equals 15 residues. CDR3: CAIRRGIGNTGELFF. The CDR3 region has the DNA TGTGCCATCAGACGAGGGATAGGGAACACCGGGGAGCTGTTTTTT.

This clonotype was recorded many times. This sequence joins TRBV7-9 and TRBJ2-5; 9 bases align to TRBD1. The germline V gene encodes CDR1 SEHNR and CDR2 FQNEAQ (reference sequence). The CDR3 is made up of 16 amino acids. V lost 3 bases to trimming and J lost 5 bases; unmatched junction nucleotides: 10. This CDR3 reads CASSFALQGAMETQYF. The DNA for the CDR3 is TGTGCCAGCAGCTTTGCGCTACAGGGGGCTATGGAGACCCAGTACTTC.

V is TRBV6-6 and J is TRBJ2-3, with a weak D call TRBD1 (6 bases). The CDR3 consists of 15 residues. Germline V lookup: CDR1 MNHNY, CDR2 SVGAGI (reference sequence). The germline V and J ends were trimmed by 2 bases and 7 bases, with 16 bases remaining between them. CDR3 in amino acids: CASSYDSTGSNTQYF. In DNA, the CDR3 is TGTGCCAGCAGTTACGACTCAACAGGGTCAAATACGCAGTATTTT.

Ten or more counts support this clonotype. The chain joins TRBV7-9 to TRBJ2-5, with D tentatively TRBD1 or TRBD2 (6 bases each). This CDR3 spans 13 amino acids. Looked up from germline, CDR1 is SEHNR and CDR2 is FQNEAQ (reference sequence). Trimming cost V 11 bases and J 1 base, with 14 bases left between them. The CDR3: CAASGGGQETQYF. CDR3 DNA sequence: TGTGCCGCCTCCGGGGGCGGCCAAGAGACCCAGTACTTC.

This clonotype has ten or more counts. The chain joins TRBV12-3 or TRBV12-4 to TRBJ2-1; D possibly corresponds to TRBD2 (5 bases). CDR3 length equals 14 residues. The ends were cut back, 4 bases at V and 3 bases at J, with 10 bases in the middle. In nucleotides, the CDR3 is TGTGCCAGCAGTTCCGGGATCCGCTACAATGAGCAGTTCTTC. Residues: CASSSGIRYNEQFF.

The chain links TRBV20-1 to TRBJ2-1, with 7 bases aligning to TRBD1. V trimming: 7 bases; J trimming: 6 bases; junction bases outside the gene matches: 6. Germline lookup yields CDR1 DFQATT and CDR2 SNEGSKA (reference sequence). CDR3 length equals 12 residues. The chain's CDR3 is CSVPTGRNEQFF. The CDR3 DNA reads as TGCAGTGTCCCGACAGGGCGCAATGAGCAGTTCTTC.

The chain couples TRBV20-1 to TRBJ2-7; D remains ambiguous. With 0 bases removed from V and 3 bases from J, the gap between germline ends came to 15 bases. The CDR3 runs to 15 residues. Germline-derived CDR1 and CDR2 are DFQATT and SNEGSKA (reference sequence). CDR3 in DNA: TGCAGTGCTAGAGATCTAGAGCTTCCGAGCTACGAGCAGTACTTC. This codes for CSARDLELPSYEQYF.

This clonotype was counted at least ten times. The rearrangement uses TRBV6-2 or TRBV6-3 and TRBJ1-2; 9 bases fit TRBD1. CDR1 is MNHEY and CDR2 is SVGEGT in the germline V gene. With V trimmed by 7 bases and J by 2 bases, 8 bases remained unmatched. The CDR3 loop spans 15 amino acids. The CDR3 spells CASIEAGTGNYGYTF. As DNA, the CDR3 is TGTGCCAGCATCGAGGCCGGGACAGGGAACTATGGCTACACCTTC.

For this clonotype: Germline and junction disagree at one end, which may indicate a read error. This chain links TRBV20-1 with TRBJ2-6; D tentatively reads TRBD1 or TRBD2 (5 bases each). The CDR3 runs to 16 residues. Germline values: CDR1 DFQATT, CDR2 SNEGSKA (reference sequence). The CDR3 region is CSARGGPYSGANVLTF. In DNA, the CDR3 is TGCAGTGCTAGAGGGGGACCCTACTCTGGGGCTAACGTCCTGACTTTC.

The CDR3: CASSVEGVSSTDTQYF. The CDR3 region has the DNA TGTGCCAGCAGCGTAGAAGGGGTCAGTAGCACAGATACGCAGTATTTT. This chain connects TRBV9 to TRBJ2-3; tentatively, D is TRBD1 (5 bases). The V end was cut by 0 bases, the J end by 0 bases, with 11 bases between. CDR1 is SGDLS, CDR2 YYNGEE, per germline. The CDR3 covers 16 residues. Complete variable domain (other parts from reference TRBV9 and TRBJ2-3): DSGVTQTPKHLITATGQRVTLRCSPRSGDLSVYWYQQSLDQGLQFLIQYYNGEERAKGNILERFSAQQFPDLHSELNLSSLELGDSALYFCASSVEGVSSTDTQYFGPGTRLTVL.

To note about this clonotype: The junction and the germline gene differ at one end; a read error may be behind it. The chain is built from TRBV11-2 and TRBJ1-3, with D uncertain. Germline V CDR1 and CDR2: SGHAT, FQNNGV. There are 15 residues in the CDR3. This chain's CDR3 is CASSLAFIVRNAIYF. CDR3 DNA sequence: TGTGCCAGCAGCTTAGCGTTTATCGTCAGAAACGCCATATATTTT.

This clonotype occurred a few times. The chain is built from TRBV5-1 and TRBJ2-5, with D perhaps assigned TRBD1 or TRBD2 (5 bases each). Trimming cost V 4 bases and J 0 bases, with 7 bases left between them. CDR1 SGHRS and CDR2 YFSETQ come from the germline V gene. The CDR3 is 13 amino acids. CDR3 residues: CASSRDDQETQYF. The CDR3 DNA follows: TGCGCCAGCAGCCGGGACGACCAAGAGACCCAGTACTTC.

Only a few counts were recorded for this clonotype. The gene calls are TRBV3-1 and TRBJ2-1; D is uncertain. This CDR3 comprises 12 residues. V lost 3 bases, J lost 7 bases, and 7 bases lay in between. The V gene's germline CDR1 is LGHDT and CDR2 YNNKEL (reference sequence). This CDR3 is CASSHDQNEQFF. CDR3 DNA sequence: TGTGCCAGCAGCCATGACCAGAATGAGCAGTTCTTC.

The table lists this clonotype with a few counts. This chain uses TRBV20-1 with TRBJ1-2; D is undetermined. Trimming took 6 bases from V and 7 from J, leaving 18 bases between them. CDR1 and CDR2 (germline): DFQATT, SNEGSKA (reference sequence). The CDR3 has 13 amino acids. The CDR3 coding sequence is TGCAGTGCCACCCGTTGGTCGGAGGGTGGCTACACCTTC. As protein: CSATRWSEGGYTF.

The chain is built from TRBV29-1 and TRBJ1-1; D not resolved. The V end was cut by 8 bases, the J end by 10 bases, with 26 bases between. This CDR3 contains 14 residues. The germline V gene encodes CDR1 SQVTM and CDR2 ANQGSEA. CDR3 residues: CSTWWQAVGSRAFF. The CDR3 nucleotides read TGCAGCACATGGTGGCAGGCCGTAGGTAGTCGAGCTTTCTTT.

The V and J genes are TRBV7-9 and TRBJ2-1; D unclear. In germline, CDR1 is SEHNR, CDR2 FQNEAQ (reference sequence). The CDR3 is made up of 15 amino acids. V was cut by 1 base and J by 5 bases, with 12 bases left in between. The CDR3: CASSLEIRWDNEQFF. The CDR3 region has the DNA TGTGCCAGCAGCTTAGAGATTAGATGGGACAATGAGCAGTTCTTC.

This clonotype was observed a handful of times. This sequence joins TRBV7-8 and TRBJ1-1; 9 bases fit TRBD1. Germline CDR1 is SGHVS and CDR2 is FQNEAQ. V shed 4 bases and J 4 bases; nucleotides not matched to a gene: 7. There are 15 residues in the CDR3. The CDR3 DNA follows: TGTGCCAGCAGCTCGGACAGGGGAATCGGCACTGAAGCTTTCTTT. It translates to CASSSDRGIGTEAFF.

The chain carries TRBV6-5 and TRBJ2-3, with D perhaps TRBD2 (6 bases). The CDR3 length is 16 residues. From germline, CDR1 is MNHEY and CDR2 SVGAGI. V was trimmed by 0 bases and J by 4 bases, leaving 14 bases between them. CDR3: CASSYSGAGWADTQYF. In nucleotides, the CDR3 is TGTGCCAGCAGTTACTCAGGGGCGGGGTGGGCAGATACGCAGTATTTT.

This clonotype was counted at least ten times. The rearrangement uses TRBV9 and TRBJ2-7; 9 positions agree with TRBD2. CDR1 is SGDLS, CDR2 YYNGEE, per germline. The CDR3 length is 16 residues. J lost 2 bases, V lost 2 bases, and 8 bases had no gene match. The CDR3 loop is CASSVGLAGTTYEQYF. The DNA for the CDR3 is TGTGCCAGCAGCGTCGGGCTAGCGGGGACTACCTACGAGCAGTACTTC.

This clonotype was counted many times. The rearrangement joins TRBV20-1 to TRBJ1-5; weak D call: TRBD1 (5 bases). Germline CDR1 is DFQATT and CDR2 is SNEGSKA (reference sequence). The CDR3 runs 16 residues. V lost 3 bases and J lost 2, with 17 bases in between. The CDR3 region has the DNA TGCAGTGCTAGTGCCCGGGGGATCCGGGGCAATCAGCCCCAGCATTTT. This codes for CSASARGIRGNQPQHF.